This is a list of T cell receptor beta chains from one sample in a study of T cell changes during pregnancy in multiple sclerosis. Profiling relied on immunoSEQ multiplex PCR, and the TCRdb table lists in-frame clones only, not all of them. Here the sample spans under 75,000 clones, 91% being singletons. The source material was CD4+ T cells from peripheral blood mononuclear cells, sampled after pregnancy. The receptors here all came from a female donor in good health, enrolled as a control in a pregnancy study. The CDR3 runs from the conserved cysteine through the conserved F or W. Clone size appears in some rows only: once, few, many, or a class for an expanded clone.

CASSFSRGNTEAFF	TRBJ1-1	TRBV5-4	14	.
CASSKIRQIDNSPLHF	TRBJ1-6	TRBV21-1	16	once
CASTWGGRETQYF	TRBJ2-5	TRBV6-5	13	.
CASSLHLPGTGDTNYGYTF	TRBJ1-2	TRBV5-1	19	.
CASSYSTGVSTIYF	TRBJ1-3	TRBV6-5	14	.
CASSITGVHGYTF	TRBJ1-2	TRBV19	13	.
CASRRYGQGRYEQYF	TRBJ2-7	TRBV6-5	15	once
CASSRPGHIGTEAFF	TRBJ1-1	TRBV6-5	15	.
CASNRDLYGYTF	TRBJ1-2	TRBV9	12	.
CASSSGSGGVMNEQFF	TRBJ2-1	TRBV5-1	16	.
CASKGQHANTGELFF	TRBJ2-2	TRBV7-2	15	.
CASSYSYRSYGYTF	TRBJ1-2	TRBV6-5	14	.
CASSLVPPGQNSGNTIYF	TRBJ1-3	TRBV7-2	18	.
CASSYPLGAQYF	TRBJ2-5	TRBV6-5	12	.